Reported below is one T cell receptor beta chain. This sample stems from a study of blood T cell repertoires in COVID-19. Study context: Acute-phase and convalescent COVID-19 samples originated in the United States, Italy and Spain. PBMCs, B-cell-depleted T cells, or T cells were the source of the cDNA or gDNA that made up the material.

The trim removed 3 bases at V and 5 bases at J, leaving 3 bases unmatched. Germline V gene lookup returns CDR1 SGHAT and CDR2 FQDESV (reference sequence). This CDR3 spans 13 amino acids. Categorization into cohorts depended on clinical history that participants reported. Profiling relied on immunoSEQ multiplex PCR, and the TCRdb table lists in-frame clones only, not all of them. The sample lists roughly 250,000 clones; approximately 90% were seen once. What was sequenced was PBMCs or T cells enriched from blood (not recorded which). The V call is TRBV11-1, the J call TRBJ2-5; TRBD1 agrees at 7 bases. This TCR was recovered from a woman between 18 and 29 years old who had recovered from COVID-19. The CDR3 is CASSLYRGETQYF. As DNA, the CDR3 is TGTGCCAGCAGCTTGTACAGGGGTGAGACCCAGTACTTC.